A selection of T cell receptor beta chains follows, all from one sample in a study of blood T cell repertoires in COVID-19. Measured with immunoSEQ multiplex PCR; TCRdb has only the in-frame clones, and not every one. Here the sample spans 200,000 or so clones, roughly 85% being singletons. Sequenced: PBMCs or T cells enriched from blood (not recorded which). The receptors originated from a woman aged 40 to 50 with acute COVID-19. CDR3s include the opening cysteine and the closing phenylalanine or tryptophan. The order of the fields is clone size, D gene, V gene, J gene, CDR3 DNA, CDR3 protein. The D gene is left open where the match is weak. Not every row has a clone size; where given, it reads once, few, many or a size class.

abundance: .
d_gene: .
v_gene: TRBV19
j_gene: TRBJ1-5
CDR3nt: TGTGCCAGTAGCACGCGACAGGACCAGCCCCAGCATTTT
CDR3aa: CASSTRQDQPQHF

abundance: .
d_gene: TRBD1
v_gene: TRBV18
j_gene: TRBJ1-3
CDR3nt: TGTGCCAGCTCACCTGGGACAGGGGCTGGAAACACCATATATTTT
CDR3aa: CASSPGTGAGNTIYF

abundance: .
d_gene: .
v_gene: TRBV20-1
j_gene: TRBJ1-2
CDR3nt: TGCAGTGCTAGTCAGGCCCCCTATGGCTACACCTTC
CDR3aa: CSASQAPYGYTF

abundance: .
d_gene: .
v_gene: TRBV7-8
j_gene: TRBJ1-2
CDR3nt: TGTGCCAGCAGCCCACTCGTCAGGGGATATGGCTACACCTTC
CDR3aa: CASSPLVRGYGYTF

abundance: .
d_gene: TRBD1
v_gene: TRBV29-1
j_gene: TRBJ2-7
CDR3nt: TGCAGCGTTGAAGGAGGGACAGTGGCCACCTACGAGCAGTACTTC
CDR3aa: CSVEGGTVATYEQYF

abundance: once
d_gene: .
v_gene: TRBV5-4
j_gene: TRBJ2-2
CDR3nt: TGTGCCAGCAGCTCAAGCTGGGCCTCGAACACCGGGGAGCTGTTTTTT
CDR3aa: CASSSSWASNTGELFF

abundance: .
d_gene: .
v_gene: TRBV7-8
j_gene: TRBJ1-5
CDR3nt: TGTGCCAGCAGCTTAGGGCAGAATAGCAATCAGCCCCAGCATTTT
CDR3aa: CASSLGQNSNQPQHF

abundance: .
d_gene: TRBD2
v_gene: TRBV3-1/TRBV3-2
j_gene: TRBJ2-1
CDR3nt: TGTGCCAGCAGCCACCTTGGAGCGGGGAACCACAATGAGCAGTTCTTC
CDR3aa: CASSHLGAGNHNEQFF

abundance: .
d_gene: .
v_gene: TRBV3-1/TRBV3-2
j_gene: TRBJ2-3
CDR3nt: TGTGCCAGCTCCCCACCGAGTAGCACAGATACGCAGTATTTT
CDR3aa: CASSPPSSTDTQYF

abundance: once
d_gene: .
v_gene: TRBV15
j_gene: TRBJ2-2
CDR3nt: TGTGCCACCAGCAGGGCCAAAGGGGAGCTGTTTTTT
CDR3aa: CATSRAKGELFF

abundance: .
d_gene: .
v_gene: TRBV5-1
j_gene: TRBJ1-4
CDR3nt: TGCGCCAGCAGCTTGGTTATTTTAGGGACAACAACTAATGAAAAACTGTTTTTT
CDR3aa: CASSLVILGTTTNEKLFF

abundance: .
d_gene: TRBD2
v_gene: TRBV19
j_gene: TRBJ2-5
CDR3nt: TGTGCCAGTTCAGGGACTAGCACGGAGACCCAGTACTTC
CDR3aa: CASSGTSTETQYF

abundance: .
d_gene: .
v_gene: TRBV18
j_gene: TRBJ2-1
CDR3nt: TGTGCCAGCTCACCACCAATTGGGCACGAGCAGTTCTTC
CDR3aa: CASSPPIGHEQFF

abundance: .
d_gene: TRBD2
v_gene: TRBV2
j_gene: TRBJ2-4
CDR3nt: TGTGCCAGCAGTGAATTGGGAGGGGCCCCTAAGGGGATTCAGTACTTC
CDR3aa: CASSELGGAPKGIQYF

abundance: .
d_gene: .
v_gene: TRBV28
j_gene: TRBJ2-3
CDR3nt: TGTGCCAGCAGTTTAGACCGGGGGAGTACGCAGTATTTT
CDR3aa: CASSLDRGSTQYF

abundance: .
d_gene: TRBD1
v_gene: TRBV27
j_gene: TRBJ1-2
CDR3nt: TGTGCCAGCAGTTTATACCCACAGGGGAATAACTATGGCTACACCTTC
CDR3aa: CASSLYPQGNNYGYTF

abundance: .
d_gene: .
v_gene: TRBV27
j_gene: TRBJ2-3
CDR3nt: TGTGCCAGCAGAACGGGAGCCGGCACAGATACGCAGTATTTT
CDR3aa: CASRTGAGTDTQYF

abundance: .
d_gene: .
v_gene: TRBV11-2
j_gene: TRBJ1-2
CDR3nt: TGTGCCAGCAGCTTAAACAGGATCTATGGCTACACCTTC
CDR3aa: CASSLNRIYGYTF

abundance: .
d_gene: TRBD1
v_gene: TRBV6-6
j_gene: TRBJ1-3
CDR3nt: TGTGCCAGCAGTTACGTCCAGGGGGCTGGAAACACCATATATTTT
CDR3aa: CASSYVQGAGNTIYF

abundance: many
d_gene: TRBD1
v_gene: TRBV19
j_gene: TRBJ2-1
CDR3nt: TGTGCCAGTAGTACTTGGGACAGCTCCTACAATGAGCAGTTCTTC
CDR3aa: CASSTWDSSYNEQFF

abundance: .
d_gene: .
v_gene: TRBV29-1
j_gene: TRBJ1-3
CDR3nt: TGCAGCGTGGATATCGGAGACACCATATATTTT
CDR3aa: CSVDIGDTIYF

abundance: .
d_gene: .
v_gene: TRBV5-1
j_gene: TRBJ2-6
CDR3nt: TGCGCCAGCAGCGCTTACGAGGGGGTCTCTGGGGCCAACGTCCTGACTTTC
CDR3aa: CASSAYEGVSGANVLTF

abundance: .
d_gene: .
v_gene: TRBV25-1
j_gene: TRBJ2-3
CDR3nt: TGTGCCAGCACCCAGGGTAGCATAACAGATACGCAGTATTTT
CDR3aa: CASTQGSITDTQYF

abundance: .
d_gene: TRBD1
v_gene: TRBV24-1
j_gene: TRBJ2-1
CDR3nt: TGTGCCACCAGTGATCCAGGACAGGGGTCCAATGAGCAGTTCTTC
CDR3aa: CATSDPGQGSNEQFF

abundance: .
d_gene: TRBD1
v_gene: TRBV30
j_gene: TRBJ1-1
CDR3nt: TGTGCCTGGAGTCCTACAGGGGGTAACACTGAAGCTTTCTTT
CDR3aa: CAWSPTGGNTEAFF

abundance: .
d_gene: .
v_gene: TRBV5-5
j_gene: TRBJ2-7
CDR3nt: TGTGCCAGCAGTGAAGGGGGTTCCTACGAGCAGTACTTC
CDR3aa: CASSEGGSYEQYF

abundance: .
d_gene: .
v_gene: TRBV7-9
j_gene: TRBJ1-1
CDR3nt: TGTGCCAGCAGCTCCCGGTTCGCGAGGACTGAAGCTTTCTTT
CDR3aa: CASSSRFARTEAFF

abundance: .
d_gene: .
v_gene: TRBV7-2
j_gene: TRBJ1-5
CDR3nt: TGTGCCAGCAGCTTAGCCAGGGGCGAGAATCAGCCCCAGCATTTT
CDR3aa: CASSLARGENQPQHF

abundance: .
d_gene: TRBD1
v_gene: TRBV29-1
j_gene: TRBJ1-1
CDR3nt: TGCAGCGTTTTTCGACAGGGGAGGACTGAAGCTTTCTTT
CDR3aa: CSVFRQGRTEAFF

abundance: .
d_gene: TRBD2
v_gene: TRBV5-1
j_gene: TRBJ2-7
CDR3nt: TGCGCCAGCAGTATTAGCGGGGGGTTCCACGAGCAGTACTTC
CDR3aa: CASSISGGFHEQYF

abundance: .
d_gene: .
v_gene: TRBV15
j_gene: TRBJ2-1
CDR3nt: TGTGCCACCAGCAGAACAAACCCGACGCGGGGCTCTGAGCAGTTCTTC
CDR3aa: CATSRTNPTRGSEQFF

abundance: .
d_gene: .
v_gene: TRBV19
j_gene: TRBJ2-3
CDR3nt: TGTGCCAGTAGTAGCGAGGTCGTCGCGGATACGCAGTATTTT
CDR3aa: CASSSEVVADTQYF

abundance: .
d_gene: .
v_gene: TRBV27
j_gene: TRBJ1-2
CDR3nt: TGTGCCAGCAGTGGGGGGACCCTCTCGGGCTATGGCTACACCTTC
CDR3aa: CASSGGTLSGYGYTF

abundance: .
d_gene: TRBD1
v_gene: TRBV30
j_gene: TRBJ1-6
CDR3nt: TGTGCCTGGAGTCGACAGGGGGGAACATATAATTCACCCCTCCACTTT
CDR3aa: CAWSRQGGTYNSPLHF

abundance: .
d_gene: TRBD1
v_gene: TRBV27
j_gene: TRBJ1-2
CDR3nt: TGTGCCAGCAGTTTATTAACCCTAACAGGGGAGTCTAGTGGTGGCTACACCTTC
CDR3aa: CASSLLTLTGESSGGYTF

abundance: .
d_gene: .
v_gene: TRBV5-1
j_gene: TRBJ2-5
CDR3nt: TGCGCCAGCGGCCAGGGGACGGCGGGGGTTCAAGAGACCCAGTACTTC
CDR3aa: CASGQGTAGVQETQYF

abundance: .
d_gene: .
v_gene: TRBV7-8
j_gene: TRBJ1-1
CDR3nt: TGTGCCAGCAGCTTAGCCGCGGAGTCTGAAGCTTTCTTT
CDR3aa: CASSLAAESEAFF

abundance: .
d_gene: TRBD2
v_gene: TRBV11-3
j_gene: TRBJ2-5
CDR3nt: TGTGCCAGCAGCTTCGCCCTAGCGGGGGGTCCTGCGACCCAGTACTTC
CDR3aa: CASSFALAGGPATQYF